These T cell receptor beta chains were read from a single sample in a study of T cells after yellow fever vaccination. TCRdb processed the 5' RACE reads anew with MiXCR; each CDR3 protein has one entry. The sample includes some 240,000 distinct CDR3 sequences, about 5% of them seen just once. The starting material was CD4+ T cells sorted from PBMCs, obtained on the day of the yellow fever booster vaccination. These TCRs come from a man younger than 30 who received the YFV17D yellow fever vaccine. CDR3s include the opening cysteine and the closing phenylalanine or tryptophan. A D gene is named only where the DNA matches it firmly. Size is stated for part of the rows, as once, few or many counts, or as a class when the clone is expanded.

j_gene: TRBJ2-3; v_gene: TRBV5-1; abundance: many; d_gene: TRBD1; CDR3nt: TGCGCCAGCAGCTTGAACCAACAGGGGGCGGCGGCCGCAGATACGCAGTATTTT; CDR3aa: CASSLNQQGAAAADTQYF
j_gene: TRBJ2-3; v_gene: TRBV5-1; abundance: NA; d_gene: NA; CDR3nt: TGCGCCAGCAGCCTTGGGCGAGGACAGACGAATAGCCCCACAGATACGCAGTATTTT; CDR3aa: CASSLGRGQTNSPTDTQYF
j_gene: TRBJ2-5; v_gene: TRBV6-2/TRBV6-3; abundance: few; d_gene: TRBD1; CDR3nt: TGTGCCAGCAGTTACCCCATACCGGGACAGGGAAAACACAACCAAGAGACCCAGTACTTC; CDR3aa: CASSYPIPGQGKHNQETQYF
j_gene: TRBJ1-2; v_gene: TRBV4-2; abundance: many; d_gene: NA; CDR3nt: TGTGCCAGCAGCCAGATGGGGTTGGGGGGCTACACCTTC; CDR3aa: CASSQMGLGGYTF
j_gene: TRBJ2-1; v_gene: TRBV11-2; abundance: NA; d_gene: NA; CDR3nt: TGTGCCAGCAGCCCGAAGGGGGGGGGACACCCCTTCTCCTACAATGAGCAGTTCTTC; CDR3aa: CASSPKGGGHPFSYNEQFF
j_gene: TRBJ1-5; v_gene: TRBV20-1; abundance: NA; d_gene: TRBD1; CDR3nt: TGCAGTGCTAGCGGACAGGGGGCAGGATGGCAGCCCCAGCATTTT; CDR3aa: CSASGQGAGWQPQHF
j_gene: TRBJ2-1; v_gene: TRBV7-9; abundance: few; d_gene: NA; CDR3nt: TGTGCCAGCAGCGCCCGGGACACCCACAATGAGCAGTTCTTC; CDR3aa: CASSARDTHNEQFF
j_gene: TRBJ2-7; v_gene: TRBV20-1; abundance: NA; d_gene: TRBD2; CDR3nt: TGCAGTGCTACAGGCCGGGACTACCCATACGAGCAGTACTTC; CDR3aa: CSATGRDYPYEQYF
j_gene: TRBJ1-6; v_gene: TRBV28; abundance: NA; d_gene: NA; CDR3nt: TGTGCCAGCAGAAAACACATCGACTCCTATAATTCACCCCTCCACTTT; CDR3aa: CASRKHIDSYNSPLHF
j_gene: TRBJ2-5; v_gene: TRBV11-3; abundance: NA; d_gene: NA; CDR3nt: TGTGCCAGCAGCTTCGACAGTCGGGAGACCCAGTACTTC; CDR3aa: CASSFDSRETQYF
j_gene: TRBJ1-6; v_gene: TRBV20-1; abundance: few; d_gene: NA; CDR3nt: TGCAGTGCTCCCTGGAGGGGCAGGGATAATTCACCCCTCCACTTT; CDR3aa: CSAPWRGRDNSPLHF
j_gene: TRBJ1-4; v_gene: TRBV12-3/TRBV12-4; abundance: many; d_gene: NA; CDR3nt: TGTGCCAGCAGCGGGGGGAGCAGTGATGAAAAACTGTTTTTT; CDR3aa: CASSGGSSDEKLFF
j_gene: TRBJ1-5; v_gene: TRBV6-5; abundance: many; d_gene: NA; CDR3nt: TGTGCCAGCAAATCGGGGTTGGTTCAGCCCCAGCATTTT; CDR3aa: CASKSGLVQPQHF
j_gene: TRBJ2-1; v_gene: TRBV20-1; abundance: few; d_gene: TRBD1; CDR3nt: TGCAGTGGAGCGACAGGGGGCAAGGAGCAGTTCTTC; CDR3aa: CSGATGGKEQFF
j_gene: TRBJ2-3; v_gene: TRBV5-1; abundance: few; d_gene: TRBD2; CDR3nt: TGCGCCAGCAGCCCGGGACTAGCGGGGGGGCTGACAGATACGCAGTATTTT; CDR3aa: CASSPGLAGGLTDTQYF